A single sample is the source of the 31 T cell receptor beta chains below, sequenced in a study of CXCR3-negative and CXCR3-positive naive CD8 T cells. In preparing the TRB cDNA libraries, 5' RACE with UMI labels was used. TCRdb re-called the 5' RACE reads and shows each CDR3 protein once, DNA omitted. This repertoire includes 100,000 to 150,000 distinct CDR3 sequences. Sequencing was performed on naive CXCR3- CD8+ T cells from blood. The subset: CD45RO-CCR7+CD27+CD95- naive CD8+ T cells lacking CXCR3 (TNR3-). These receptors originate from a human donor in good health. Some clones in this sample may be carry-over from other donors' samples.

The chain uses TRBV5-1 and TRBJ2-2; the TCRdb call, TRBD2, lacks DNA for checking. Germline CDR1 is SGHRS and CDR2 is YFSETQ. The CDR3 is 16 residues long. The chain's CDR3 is CASSSERGGLTGELFF.

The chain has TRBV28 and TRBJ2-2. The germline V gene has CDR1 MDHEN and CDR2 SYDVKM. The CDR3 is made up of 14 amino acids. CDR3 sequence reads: CASSLNGYVGELFF. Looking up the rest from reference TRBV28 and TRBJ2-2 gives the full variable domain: DVKVTQSSRYLVKRTGEKVFLECVQDMDHENMFWYRQDPGLGLRLIYFSYDVKMKEKGDIPEGYSVSREKKERFSLILESASTNQTSMYLCASSLNGYVGELFFGEGSRLTVL.

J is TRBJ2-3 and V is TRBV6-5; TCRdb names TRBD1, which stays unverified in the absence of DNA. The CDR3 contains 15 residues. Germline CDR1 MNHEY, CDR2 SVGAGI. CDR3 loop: CASSPPGTFTDTQYF.

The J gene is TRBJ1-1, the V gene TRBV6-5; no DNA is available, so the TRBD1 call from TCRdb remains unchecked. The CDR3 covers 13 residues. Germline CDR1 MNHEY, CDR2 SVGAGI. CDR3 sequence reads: CAVRDPMNTEAFF.

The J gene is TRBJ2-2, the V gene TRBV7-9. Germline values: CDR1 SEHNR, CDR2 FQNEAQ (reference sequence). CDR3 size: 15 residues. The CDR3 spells CASSSGTENTGELFF.

This CDR3 reads CASKGQWSTDTQYF. The J gene is TRBJ2-3, the V gene TRBV7-9; TCRdb gives TRBD1 as the D gene, but with no DNA this cannot be confirmed. The CDR3 is 14 amino acids. Germline V lookup: CDR1 SEHNR, CDR2 FQNEAQ (reference sequence). Variable domain in full (rest from reference TRBV7-9 and TRBJ2-3): DTGVSQNPRHKITKRGQNVTFRCDPISEHNRLYWYRQTLGQGPEFLTYFQNEAQLEKSRLLSDRFSAERPKGSFSTLEIQRTEQGDSAMYLCASKGQWSTDTQYFGPGTRLTVL.

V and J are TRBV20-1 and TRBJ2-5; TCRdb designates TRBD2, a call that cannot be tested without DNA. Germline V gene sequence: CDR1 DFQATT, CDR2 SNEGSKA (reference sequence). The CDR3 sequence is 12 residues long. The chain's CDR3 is CSAREAGETQYF.

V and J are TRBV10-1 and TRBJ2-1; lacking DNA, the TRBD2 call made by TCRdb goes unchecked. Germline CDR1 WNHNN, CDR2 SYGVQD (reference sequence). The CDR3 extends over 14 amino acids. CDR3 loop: CASSGLGPFGEQFF.

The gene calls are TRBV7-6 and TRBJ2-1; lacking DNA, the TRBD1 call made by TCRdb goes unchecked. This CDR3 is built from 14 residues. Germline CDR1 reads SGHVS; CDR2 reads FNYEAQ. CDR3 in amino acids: CASSLGPEDNEQFF.

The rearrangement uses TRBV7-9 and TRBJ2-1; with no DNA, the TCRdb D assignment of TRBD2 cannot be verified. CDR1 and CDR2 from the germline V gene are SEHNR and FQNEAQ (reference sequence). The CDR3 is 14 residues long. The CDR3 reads CASSGTSGSGEQFF.

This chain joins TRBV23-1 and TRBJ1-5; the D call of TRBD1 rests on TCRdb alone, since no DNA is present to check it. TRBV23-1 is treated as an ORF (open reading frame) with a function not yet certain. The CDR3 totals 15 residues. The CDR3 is CASTPRQGRSQPQHF.

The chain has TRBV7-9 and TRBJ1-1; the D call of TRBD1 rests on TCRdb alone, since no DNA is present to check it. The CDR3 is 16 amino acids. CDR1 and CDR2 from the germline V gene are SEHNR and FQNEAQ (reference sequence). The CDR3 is CASSSDPGDRVPEAFF. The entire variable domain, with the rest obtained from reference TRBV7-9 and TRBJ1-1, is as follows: DTGVSQNPRHKITKRGQNVTFRCDPISEHNRLYWYRQTLGQGPEFLTYFQNEAQLEKSRLLSDRFSAERPKGSFSTLEIQRTEQGDSAMYLCASSSDPGDRVPEAFFGQGTRLTVV.

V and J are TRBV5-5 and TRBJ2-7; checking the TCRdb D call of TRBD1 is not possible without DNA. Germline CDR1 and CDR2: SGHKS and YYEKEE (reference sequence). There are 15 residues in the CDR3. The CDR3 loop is CASSWDPNAPYEQYF.

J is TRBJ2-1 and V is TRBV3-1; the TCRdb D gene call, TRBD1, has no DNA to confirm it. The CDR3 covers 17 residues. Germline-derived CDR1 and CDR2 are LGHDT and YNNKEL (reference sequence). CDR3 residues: CASSQDSGGGSYNKQFF.

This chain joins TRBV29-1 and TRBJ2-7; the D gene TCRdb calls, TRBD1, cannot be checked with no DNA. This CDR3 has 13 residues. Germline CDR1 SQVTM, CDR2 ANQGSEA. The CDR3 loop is CSVVGTGLYEQYF.

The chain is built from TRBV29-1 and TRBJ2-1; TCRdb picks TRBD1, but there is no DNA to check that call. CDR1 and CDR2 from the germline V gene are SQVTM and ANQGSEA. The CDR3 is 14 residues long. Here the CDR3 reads CSVEYTGLRDEQFF.

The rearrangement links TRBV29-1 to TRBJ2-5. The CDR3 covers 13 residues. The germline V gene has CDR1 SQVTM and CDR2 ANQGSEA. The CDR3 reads CSVRVGSGETQYF. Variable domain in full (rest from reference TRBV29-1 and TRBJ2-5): SAVISQKPSRDICQRGTSLTIQCQVDSQVTMMFWYRQQPGQSLTLIATANQGSEATYESGFVIDKFPISRPNLTFSTLTVSNMSPEDSSIYLCSVRVGSGETQYFGPGTRLLVL.

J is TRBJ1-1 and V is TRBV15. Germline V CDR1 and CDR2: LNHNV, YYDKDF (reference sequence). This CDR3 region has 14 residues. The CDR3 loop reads CATSEGGVNTEAFF.

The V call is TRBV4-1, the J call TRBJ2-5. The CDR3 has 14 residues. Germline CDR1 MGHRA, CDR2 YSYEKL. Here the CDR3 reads CASSQDRLVETQYF.

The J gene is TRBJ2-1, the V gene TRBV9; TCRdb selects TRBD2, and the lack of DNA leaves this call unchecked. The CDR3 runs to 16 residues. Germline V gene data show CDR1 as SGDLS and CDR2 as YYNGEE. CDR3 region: CASSVGTGGPEETQYF.

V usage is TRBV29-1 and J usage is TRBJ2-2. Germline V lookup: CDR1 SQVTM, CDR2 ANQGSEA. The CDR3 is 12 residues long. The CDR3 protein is CSALARTGELFF.

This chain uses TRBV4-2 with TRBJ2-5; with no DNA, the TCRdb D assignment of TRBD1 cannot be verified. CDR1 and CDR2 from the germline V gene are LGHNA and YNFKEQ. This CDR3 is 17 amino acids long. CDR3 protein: CASSQDPTGGSEETQYF.

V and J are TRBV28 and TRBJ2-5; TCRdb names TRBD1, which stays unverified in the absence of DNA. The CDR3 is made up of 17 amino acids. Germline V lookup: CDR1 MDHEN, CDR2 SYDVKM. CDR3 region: CASSSPWTVYLQETQYF. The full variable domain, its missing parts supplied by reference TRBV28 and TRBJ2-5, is DVKVTQSSRYLVKRTGEKVFLECVQDMDHENMFWYRQDPGLGLRLIYFSYDVKMKEKGDIPEGYSVSREKKERFSLILESASTNQTSMYLCASSSPWTVYLQETQYFGPGTRLLVL.

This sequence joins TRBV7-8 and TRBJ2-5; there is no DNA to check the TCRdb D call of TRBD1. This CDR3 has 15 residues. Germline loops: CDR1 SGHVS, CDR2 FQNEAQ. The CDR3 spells CASSSVEDSGGTQYF. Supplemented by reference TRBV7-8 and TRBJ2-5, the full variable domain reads GAGVSQSPRYKVAKRGQDVALRCDPISGHVSLFWYQQALGQGPEFLTYFQNEAQLDKSGLPSDRFFAERPEGSVSTLKIQRTQQEDSAVYLCASSSVEDSGGTQYFGPGTRLLVL.

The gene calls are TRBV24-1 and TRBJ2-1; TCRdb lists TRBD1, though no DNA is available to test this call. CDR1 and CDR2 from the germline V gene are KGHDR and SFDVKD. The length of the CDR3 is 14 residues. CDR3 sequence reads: CATSPGQGALGQFF.

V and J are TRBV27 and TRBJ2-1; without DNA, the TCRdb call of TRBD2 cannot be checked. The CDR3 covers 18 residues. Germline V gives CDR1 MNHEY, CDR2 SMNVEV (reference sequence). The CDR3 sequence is CASSFVALAGGRFNEQFF.

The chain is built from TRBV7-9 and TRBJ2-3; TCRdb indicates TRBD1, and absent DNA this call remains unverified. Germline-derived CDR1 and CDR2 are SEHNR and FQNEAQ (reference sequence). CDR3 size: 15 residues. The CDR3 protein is CASSDLYPYTDTQYF.

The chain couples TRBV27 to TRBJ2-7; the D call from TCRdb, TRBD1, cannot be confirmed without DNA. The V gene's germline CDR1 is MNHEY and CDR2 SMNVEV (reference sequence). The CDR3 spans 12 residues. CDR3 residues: CASSRTGDEQYF.

CDR3 amino acids: CSVVEGTGELFF. The chain is built from TRBV29-1 and TRBJ2-2; no DNA is available, so the TRBD2 call from TCRdb remains unchecked. Per germline, CDR1 SQVTM and CDR2 ANQGSEA. The CDR3 sequence is 12 residues long.

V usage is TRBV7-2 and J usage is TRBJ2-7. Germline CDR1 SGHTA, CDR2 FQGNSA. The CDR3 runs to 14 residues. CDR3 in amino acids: CASSHMTGAYEQYF.

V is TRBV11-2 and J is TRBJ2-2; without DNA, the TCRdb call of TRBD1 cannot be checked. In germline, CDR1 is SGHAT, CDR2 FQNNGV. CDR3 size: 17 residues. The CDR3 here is CASSQKGGGPLSGELFF.